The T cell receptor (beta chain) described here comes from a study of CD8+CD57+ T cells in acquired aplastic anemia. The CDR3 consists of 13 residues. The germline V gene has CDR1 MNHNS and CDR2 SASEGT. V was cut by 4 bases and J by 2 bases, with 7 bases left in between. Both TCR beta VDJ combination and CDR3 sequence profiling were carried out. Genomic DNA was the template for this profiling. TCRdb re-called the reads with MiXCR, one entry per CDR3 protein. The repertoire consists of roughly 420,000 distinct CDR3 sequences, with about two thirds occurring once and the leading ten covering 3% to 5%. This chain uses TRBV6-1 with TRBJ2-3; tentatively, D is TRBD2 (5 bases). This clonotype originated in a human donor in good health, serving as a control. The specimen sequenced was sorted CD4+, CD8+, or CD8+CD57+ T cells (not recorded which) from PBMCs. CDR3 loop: CASSAGYTDTQYF. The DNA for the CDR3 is TGTGCCAGCAGTGCGGGGTACACAGATACGCAGTATTTT.